One sample yielded the 10 T cell receptor beta chains listed below, sequenced in a study of T-cell reconstitution after alpha-beta-depleted transplantation in children (dated by TCRdb to the mid-2010s). The sample's treatment or condition label is to be understood as: allogeneic hematopoietic cell transplantation with graft depleted of TCRalphabeta T cells and CD19 B cells. Libraries were built with PCR. TCRdb shows the sequencer as Illumina HiSeq 2500. TCR libraries were prepared with molecular barcoding, using unique molecular identifiers to normalize TCRbeta repertoire quantification. TCRdb reanalyzed the raw reads on its own, using fastp at Q25 for trimming and MiXCR for clone calling, and kept in-frame beta chains. Each CDR3 protein appears once, grouped with its most common genes and DNA. This sample comprises hundreds of thousands of distinct CDR3 sequences, around 12% of them detected only once. Roughly 0.84% of the sample is held by the ten biggest clonotypes.

Sequencing was performed on PBMCs, taken before TCRalphabeta/CD19-depleted stem cell transplant. These receptors all come from a girl aged 2 to 9 with congenital amegakaryocytic thrombocytopenia, due to receive a stem cell transplant.

This clonotype has at least ten counts. This chain joins TRBV5-6 and TRBJ1-1; no definite D call. Between the trimmed V and J ends, which lost 1 base and 1 base, there was a span of 11 bases. CDR3 length: 15 residues. Looked up from germline, CDR1 is SGHDT and CDR2 is YYEEEE. The CDR3 DNA follows: TGTGCCAGCAGCTTGTCGGCGGGAAGGAACACTGAAGCTTTCTTT. This gives the protein CASSLSAGRNTEAFF.

This chain connects TRBV5-5 to TRBJ1-3; TRBD1 matches at 9 bases. V was clipped by 3 bases and J by 10 bases; unmatched bases: 5. CDR1 and CDR2 from the germline V gene are SGHKS and YYEKEE (reference sequence). The length of the CDR3 is 13 residues. This CDR3 is CASSSGQGKTIYF. The CDR3 region has the DNA TGTGCCAGCAGCTCCGGACAGGGGAAAACCATATATTTT.

This clonotype was recorded at least ten times. The chain recombines TRBV5-1 with TRBJ2-1, with 9 bases matching TRBD1. The trim removed 0 bases at V and 2 bases at J, leaving 6 bases unmatched. In germline, CDR1 is SGHRS, CDR2 YFSETQ. The CDR3 is 17 residues long. The CDR3 loop reads CASSLVLTGGPYNEQFF. The CDR3 nucleotides are TGCGCCAGCAGCTTGGTATTGACAGGGGGTCCCTACAATGAGCAGTTCTTC.

This clonotype showed up just a few times. The V gene is TRBV10-2, the J gene TRBJ1-5; 8 nucleotides line up with TRBD1. V gave up 10 bases and J gave up 4 bases; unmatched junction bases: 9. Germline loops: CDR1 WSHSY, CDR2 SAAADI. This CDR3 has 14 amino acids. In nucleotides, the CDR3 is TGCGCCACCCGTGGGACAGGCTTTAATCAGCCCCAGCATTTT. The encoded protein is CATRGTGFNQPQHF.

The chain combines TRBV7-9 with TRBJ2-2; TRBD2 agrees at 11 bases. V was pared by 5 bases and J by 4 bases, with 12 bases of the junction left unmatched. CDR1 is SEHNR and CDR2 is FQNEAQ in the germline V gene (reference sequence). CDR3 size: 18 residues. The CDR3 spells CASSGSGRALRFTGELFF. The CDR3 DNA follows: TGTGCCAGCAGCGGTAGCGGGAGGGCCCTCAGATTCACCGGGGAGCTGTTTTTT.

The table lists this clonotype with many counts. This chain links TRBV4-1 with TRBJ1-1; maybe TRBD1 (5 bases). Germline V gene data show CDR1 as MGHRA and CDR2 as YSYEKL. Trimming left V 1 base short and J 2 bases short, with 11 bases between. This CDR3 is 15 amino acids long. The CDR3 DNA reads TGCGCCAGCAGCCAAGGCTGGGGGGGAAACACTGAAGCTTTCTTT. It encodes CASSQGWGGNTEAFF.

The table lists this clonotype with a few counts. The chain combines TRBV28 with TRBJ2-2; unclear D gene. CDR3 length: 13 residues. The V gene's germline CDR1 is MDHEN and CDR2 SYDVKM. V was cut by 3 bases and J by 3 bases, with 5 bases left in between. The CDR3 region is CASSLFYTGELFF. The DNA for the CDR3 is TGTGCCAGCAGTTTGTTTTACACCGGGGAGCTGTTTTTT.

This clonotype was observed at least ten times. The rearrangement links TRBV20-1 to TRBJ1-1, with unresolved D. The CDR3 is made up of 14 amino acids. Trimming stripped 1 base from V and 1 base from J, with 10 bases between. The germline V gene has CDR1 DFQATT and CDR2 SNEGSKA (reference sequence). CDR3 bases: TGCAGTGCTAGAGTTCCGTGGGGGAACACTGAAGCTTTCTTT. Translating it yields CSARVPWGNTEAFF.

The chain combines TRBV4-2 with TRBJ1-4; unclear D gene. CDR3 size: 15 residues. Germline V CDR1 and CDR2: LGHNA, YNFKEQ. The V and J ends lost 0 bases and 3 bases respectively, with 8 bases between them. This CDR3 reads CASSQERSANEKLFF. As DNA, the CDR3 is TGTGCCAGCAGCCAAGAACGAAGCGCTAATGAAAAACTGTTTTTT.

This clonotype was counted ten times or more. The chain uses TRBV4-1 and TRBJ1-5; no reliable D call. The CDR3 length is 16 residues. Per germline, CDR1 MGHRA and CDR2 YSYEKL. Trimming took 0 bases from V and 0 from J, leaving 9 bases between them. CDR3 residues: CASSQDLSVSNQPQHF. DNA for the CDR3: TGCGCCAGCAGCCAAGATTTGTCCGTTAGCAATCAGCCCCAGCATTTT.